This T cell receptor (beta chain) was profiled in a study of cytomegalovirus exposure and HLA in healthy donors. Study results and limitations: As a later analysis revealed, most CMV-associated TCR beta chains appeared HLA-restricted.

A remark on this clone: Its antigen is currently unknown.

The CDR3 runs to 12 residues. V was clipped by 5 bases and J by 5 bases, with 10 bases between them. The germline V gene has CDR1 SGHKS and CDR2 YYEKEE (reference sequence). 60 Vbeta and 13 Jbeta primers were used in PCR. Sequencing was performed with immunoSEQ multiplex PCR; in TCRdb, only in-frame clones are kept and a portion is missing. The sample has 100,000 to 150,000 clones, around 75% seen once; the top ten hold around 3.3%. The specimen was PBMCs. V usage is TRBV5-5 and J usage is TRBJ2-5, with a tentative D call TRBD1 (6 bases). The clonotype originates from a woman aged 45-60 years in good health and CMV-seronegative. The CDR3 region has the DNA TGTGCCAGCAGACTCACAGGGGAGACCCAGTACTTC. It codes for CASRLTGETQYF.